This T cell receptor beta chain was captured in a study of identical twins. Findings and limits, study-wide: The authors noted that invariant MAIT and iNKT cells could partly confound zero-insertion analyses.

This clonotype has more than one count but fewer than ten. The antigen remains unidentified. Trimming at V came to 1 base and at J to 4 bases, leaving 2 bases not matched to a gene. The CDR3 has 15 residues. Germline V gene sequence: CDR1 SGHRS, CDR2 YFSETQ. TCRdb itself ran the 5' RACE reads through MiXCR, one entry per CDR3 protein. The repertoire consists of some 500,000 distinct CDR3 sequences, with 9.5% to 10% occurring once and the leading ten covering under 3.5%. The same data also went into a second study, on yellow fever vaccine responses in identical twins.

The clonotype was recovered from a woman aged 18-35 years in good health. Sequencing input: PBMCs. This rearrangement joins TRBV5-1 to TRBJ2-3; 11 bases match TRBD2. CDR3 sequence: CASSLLSGRADTQYF. In DNA form, the CDR3 reads TGCGCCAGCAGCTTGCTTAGCGGGAGGGCAGATACGCAGTATTTT.